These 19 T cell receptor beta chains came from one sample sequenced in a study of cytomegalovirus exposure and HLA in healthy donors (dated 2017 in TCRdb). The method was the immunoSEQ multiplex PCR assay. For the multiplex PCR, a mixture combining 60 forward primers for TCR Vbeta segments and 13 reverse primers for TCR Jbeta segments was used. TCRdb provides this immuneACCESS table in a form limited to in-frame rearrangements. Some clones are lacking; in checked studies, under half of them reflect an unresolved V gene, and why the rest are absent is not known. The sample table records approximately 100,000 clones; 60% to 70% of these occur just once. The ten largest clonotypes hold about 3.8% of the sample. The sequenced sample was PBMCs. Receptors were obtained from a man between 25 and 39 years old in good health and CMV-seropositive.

CDR3 sequence: CASSPDTQQSQPQHF. As DNA, the CDR3 is TGTGCCAGCTCACCGGACACACAGCAGAGTCAGCCCCAGCATTTT. The rearrangement uses TRBV18 and TRBJ1-5, with D perhaps matching TRBD1 (5 bases). The CDR3 is 15 amino acids. Germline V lookup: CDR1 KGHSH, CDR2 LQKENI. Trimming took 3 bases from V and 6 from J, leaving 15 bases between them. The full variable domain, its missing parts supplied by reference TRBV18 and TRBJ1-5, is NAGVMQNPRHLVRRRGQEARLRCSPMKGHSHVYWYRQLPEEGLKFMVYLQKENIIDESGMPKERFSAEFPKEGPSILRIQQVVRGDSAAYFCASSPDTQQSQPQHFGDGTRLSIL.

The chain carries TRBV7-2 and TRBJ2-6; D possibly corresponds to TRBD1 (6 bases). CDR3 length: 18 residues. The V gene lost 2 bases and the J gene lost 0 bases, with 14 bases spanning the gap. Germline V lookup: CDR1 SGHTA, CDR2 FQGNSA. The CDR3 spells CASSLQRQGLSGANVLTF. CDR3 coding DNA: TGTGCCAGCAGCTTACAGCGGCAGGGGCTCTCTGGGGCCAACGTCCTGACTTTC. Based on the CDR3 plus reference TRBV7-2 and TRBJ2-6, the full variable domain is GAGVSQSPSNKVTEKGKDVELRCDPISGHTALYWYRQSLGQGLEFLIYFQGNSAPDKSGLPSDRFSAERTGGSVSTLTIQRTQQEDSAVYLCASSLQRQGLSGANVLTFGAGSRLTVL.

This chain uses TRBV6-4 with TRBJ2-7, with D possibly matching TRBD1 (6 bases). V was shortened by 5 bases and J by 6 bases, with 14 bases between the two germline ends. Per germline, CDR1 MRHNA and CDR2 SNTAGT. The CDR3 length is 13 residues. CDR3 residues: CASSLGPGVEQYF. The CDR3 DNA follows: TGTGCCAGCAGTTTGGGGCCAGGGGTCGAGCAGTACTTC.

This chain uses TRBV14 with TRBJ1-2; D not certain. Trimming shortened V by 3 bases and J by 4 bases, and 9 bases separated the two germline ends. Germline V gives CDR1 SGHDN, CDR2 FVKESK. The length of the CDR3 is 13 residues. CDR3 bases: TGTGCCAGCAGCCACGGTCCTAGCTATGGCTACACCTTC. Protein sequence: CASSHGPSYGYTF.

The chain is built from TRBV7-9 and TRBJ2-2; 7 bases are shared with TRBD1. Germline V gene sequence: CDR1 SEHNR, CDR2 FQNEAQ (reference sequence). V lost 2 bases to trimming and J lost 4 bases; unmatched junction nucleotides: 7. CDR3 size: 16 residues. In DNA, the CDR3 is TGTGCCAGCAGCTTATTAGGGGGCGCGGGCACCGGGGAGCTGTTTTTT. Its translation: CASSLLGGAGTGELFF.

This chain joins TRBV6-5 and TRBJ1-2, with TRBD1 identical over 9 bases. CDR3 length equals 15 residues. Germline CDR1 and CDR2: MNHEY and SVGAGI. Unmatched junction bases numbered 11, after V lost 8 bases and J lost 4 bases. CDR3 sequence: CASRQQGTGSYGYTF. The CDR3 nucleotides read TGTGCCAGCCGACAACAGGGGACAGGGAGCTATGGCTACACCTTC.

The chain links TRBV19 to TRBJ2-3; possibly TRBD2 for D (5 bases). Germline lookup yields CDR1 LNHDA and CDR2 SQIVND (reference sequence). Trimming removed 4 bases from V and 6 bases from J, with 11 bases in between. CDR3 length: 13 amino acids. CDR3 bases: TGTGCCAGTAGTACGCGCAGAGGGGATACGCAGTATTTT. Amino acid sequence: CASSTRRGDTQYF.

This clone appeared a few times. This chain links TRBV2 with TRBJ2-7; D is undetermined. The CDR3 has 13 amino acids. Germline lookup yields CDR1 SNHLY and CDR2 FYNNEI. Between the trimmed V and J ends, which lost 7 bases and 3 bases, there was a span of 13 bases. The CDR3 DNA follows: TGTGCCAGCACGGTCGGAGTTGTCTACGAGCAGTACTTC. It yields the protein CASTVGVVYEQYF.

As DNA, the CDR3 is TGTGCCAGCAGTTCGGTTTTTGGGACAGGGTATGAAAAACTGTTTTTT. It codes for CASSSVFGTGYEKLFF. The chain uses TRBV28 and TRBJ1-4; 9 positions match TRBD1. The CDR3 covers 16 residues. In germline, CDR1 is MDHEN, CDR2 SYDVKM. Trimming took 4 bases from V and 6 from J; bases not matched to a gene: 9.

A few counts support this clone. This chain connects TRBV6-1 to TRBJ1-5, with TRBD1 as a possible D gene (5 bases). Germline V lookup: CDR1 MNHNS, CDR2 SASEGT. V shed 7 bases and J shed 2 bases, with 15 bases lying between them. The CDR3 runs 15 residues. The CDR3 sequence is CASTQRGLRNQPQHF. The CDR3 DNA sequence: TGTGCCAGCACCCAAAGGGGTTTACGCAATCAGCCCCAGCATTTT.

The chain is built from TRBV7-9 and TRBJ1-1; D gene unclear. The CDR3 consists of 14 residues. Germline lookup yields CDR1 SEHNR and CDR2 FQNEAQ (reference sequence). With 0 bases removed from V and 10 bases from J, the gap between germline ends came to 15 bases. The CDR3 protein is CASSLAFGEVGAFF. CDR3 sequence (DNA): TGTGCCAGCAGCTTAGCGTTCGGGGAAGTTGGAGCTTTCTTT.

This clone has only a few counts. The CDR3 here is CASSKTVRHEQYF. The CDR3 DNA follows: TGCGCCAGCAGCAAGACAGTCCGCCACGAGCAGTACTTC. The chain recombines TRBV4-1 with TRBJ2-7, with D tentatively TRBD1 (5 bases). Trimming shortened V by 5 bases and J by 5 bases, and 13 bases separated the two germline ends. The germline V gene has CDR1 MGHRA and CDR2 YSYEKL. The CDR3 sequence is 13 residues long.

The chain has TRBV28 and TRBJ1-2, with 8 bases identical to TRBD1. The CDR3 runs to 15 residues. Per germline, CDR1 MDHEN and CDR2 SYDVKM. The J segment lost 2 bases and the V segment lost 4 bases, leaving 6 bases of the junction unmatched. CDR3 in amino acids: CASSSHRGGNYGYTF. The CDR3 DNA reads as TGTGCCAGCAGTTCTCACAGGGGGGGAAACTATGGCTACACCTTC.

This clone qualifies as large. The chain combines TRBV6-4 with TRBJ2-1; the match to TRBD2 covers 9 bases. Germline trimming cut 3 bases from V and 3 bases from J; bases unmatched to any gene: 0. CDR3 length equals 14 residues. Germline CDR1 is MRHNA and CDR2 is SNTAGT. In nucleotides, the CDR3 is TGTGCCAGCAGTGAGCGGGGGGGCTACAATGAGCAGTTCTTC. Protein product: CASSERGGYNEQFF.

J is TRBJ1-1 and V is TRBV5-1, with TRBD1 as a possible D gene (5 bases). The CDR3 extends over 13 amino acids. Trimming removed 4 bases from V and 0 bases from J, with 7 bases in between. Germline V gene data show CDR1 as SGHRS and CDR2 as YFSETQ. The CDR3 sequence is CASSPDMNTEAFF. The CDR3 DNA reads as TGCGCCAGCAGCCCGGACATGAACACTGAAGCTTTCTTT.

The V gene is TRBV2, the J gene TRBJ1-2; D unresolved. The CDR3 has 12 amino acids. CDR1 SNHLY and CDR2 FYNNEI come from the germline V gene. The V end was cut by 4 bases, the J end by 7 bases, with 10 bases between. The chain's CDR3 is CASSGRPGGYTF. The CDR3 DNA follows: TGTGCCAGCAGTGGCCGTCCGGGTGGCTACACCTTC.

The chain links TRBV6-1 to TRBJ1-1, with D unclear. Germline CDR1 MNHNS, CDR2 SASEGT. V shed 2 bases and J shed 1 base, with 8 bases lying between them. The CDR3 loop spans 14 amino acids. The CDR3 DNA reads TGTGCCAGCAGTGAACTTTTCTCGAACACTGAAGCTTTCTTT. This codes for CASSELFSNTEAFF.

As DNA, the CDR3 is TGTGCCAGCAGCTTAGCGGAGGGGATGGGAAAACTGTTTTTT. Its translation: CASSLAEGMGKLFF. The chain joins TRBV7-9 to TRBJ1-4; TRBD1 is a possible D gene (5 bases). Germline V gene data show CDR1 as SEHNR and CDR2 as FQNEAQ (reference sequence). The CDR3 extends over 14 amino acids. Trimming stripped 0 bases from V and 10 bases from J, with 12 bases between.

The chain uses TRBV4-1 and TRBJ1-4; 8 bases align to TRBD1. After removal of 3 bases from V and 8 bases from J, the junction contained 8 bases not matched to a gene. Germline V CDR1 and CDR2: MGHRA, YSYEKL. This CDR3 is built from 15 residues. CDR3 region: CASSHLQGAGEKLFF. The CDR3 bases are TGCGCCAGCAGCCATCTTCAGGGGGCAGGGGAAAAACTGTTTTTT.